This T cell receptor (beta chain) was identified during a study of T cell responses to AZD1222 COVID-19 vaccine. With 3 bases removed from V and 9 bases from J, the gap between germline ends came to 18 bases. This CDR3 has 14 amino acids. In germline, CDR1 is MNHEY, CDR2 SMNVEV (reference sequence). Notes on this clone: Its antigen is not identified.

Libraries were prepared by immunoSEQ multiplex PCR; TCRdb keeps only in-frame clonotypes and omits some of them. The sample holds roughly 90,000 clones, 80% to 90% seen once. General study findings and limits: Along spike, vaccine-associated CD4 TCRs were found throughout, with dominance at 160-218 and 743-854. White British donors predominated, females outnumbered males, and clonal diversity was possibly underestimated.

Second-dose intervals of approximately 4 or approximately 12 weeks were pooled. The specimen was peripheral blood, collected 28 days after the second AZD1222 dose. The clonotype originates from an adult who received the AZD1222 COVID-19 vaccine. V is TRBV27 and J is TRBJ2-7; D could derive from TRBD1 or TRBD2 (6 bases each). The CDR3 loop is CASSFGGRVGMQYF. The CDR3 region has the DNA TGTGCCAGCAGTTTTGGGGGGCGGGTTGGGATGCAGTACTTC.